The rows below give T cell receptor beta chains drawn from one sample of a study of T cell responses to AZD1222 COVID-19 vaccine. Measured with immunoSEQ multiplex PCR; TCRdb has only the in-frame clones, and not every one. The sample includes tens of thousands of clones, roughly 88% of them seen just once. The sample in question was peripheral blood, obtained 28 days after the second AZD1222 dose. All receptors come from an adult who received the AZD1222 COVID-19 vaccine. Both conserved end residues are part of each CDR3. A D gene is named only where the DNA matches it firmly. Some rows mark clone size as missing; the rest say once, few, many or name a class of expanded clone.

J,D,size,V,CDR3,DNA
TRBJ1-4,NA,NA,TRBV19,CASSMGITNEKLFF,TGTGCCAGTAGTATGGGAATAACTAATGAAAAACTGTTTTTT
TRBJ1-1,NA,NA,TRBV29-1,CSVAVGGDTEAFF,TGCAGCGTGGCTGTCGGGGGGGACACTGAAGCTTTCTTT
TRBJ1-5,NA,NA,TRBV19,CASTRDGNQPQHF,TGTGCCAGTACTCGGGACGGAAATCAGCCCCAGCATTTT
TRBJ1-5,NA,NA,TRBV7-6,CASSPTGSQNQPQHF,TGTGCCAGCAGCCCCACAGGGAGCCAGAATCAGCCCCAGCATTTT
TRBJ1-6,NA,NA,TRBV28,CASRPGGRVTNSPLHF,TGTGCCAGCAGGCCCGGGGGCAGAGTAACCAATTCACCCCTCCACTTT
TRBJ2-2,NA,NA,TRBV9,CASSAPSIRPNTGELFF,TGTGCCAGCAGCGCCCCAAGTATTAGGCCGAACACCGGGGAGCTGTTTTTT
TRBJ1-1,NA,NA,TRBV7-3,CASSSEPDTEAFF,TGTGCCAGCAGCTCTGAGCCGGACACTGAAGCTTTCTTT
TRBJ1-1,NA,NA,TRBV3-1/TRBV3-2,CASSQGIDHTEAFF,TGTGCCAGCAGCCAGGGTATAGACCATACTGAAGCTTTCTTT
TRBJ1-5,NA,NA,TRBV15,CATSGRLTPGAPQGQPQHF,TGTGCCACCAGCGGCCGCCTAACCCCAGGGGCTCCTCAGGGTCAGCCCCAGCATTTT
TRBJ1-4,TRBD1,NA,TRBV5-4,CASSSDREREEKLFF,TGTGCCAGCAGCTCGGACAGGGAACGAGAGGAAAAACTGTTTTTT
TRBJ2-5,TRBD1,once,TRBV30,CAWSVTGTGGLKTQYF,TGTGCCTGGAGTGTAACCGGGACAGGGGGTTTGAAGACCCAGTACTTC
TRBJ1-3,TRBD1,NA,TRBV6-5,CASSNRDSYGNTIYF,TGTGCCAGCAGTAACCGGGACAGTTACGGAAACACCATATATTTT
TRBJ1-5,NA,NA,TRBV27,CASSLFTGAGNQPQHF,TGTGCCAGCAGTTTATTCACGGGGGCCGGCAATCAGCCCCAGCATTTT
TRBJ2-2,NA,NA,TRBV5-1,CASSLSGFTGELFF,TGCGCCAGCAGCTTGAGTGGATTCACCGGGGAGCTGTTTTTT
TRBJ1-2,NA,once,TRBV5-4,CASSLSTTGHPPHGYTF,TGTGCCAGCAGCTTGAGCACGACAGGCCACCCTCCACATGGCTACACCTTC
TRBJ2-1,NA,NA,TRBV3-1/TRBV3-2,CASSQGSVSYNEQFF,TGTGCCAGCAGCCAAGGTTCGGTTTCCTACAATGAGCAGTTCTTC
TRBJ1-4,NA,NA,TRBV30,CAWGTGGEKLFF,TGTGCCTGGGGGACCGGGGGTGAAAAACTGTTTTTT
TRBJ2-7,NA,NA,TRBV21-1,CASSHGQARRGEQYF,TGTGCCAGCAGCCACGGACAGGCCCGGCGGGGAGAGCAGTACTTC
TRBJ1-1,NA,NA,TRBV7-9,CASSLVTGMDTEAFF,TGTGCCAGCAGCTTAGTTACAGGGATGGACACTGAAGCTTTCTTT
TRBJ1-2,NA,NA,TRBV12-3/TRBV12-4,CASSLVQGGYTF,TGTGCCAGCAGTTTAGTTCAGGGAGGCTACACCTTC
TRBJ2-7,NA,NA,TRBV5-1,CASSPSPDAQYF,TGCGCCAGCAGCCCTTCCCCGGACGCGCAGTACTTC
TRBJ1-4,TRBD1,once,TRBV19,CASSRDRSDEKLFF,TGTGCCAGTAGTCGGGACAGATCCGATGAAAAACTGTTTTTT
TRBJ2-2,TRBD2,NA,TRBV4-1,CASSQIAGRELFF,TGCGCCAGCAGCCAAATAGCGGGGCGAGAGCTGTTTTTT
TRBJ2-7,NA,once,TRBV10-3,CAISGRDSGGYEQYF,TGTGCCATCAGTGGCCGGGACTCCGGAGGTTACGAGCAGTACTTC
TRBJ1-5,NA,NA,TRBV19,CASSIAGTRHF,TGTGCCAGTAGTATAGCCGGGACACGGCATTTT
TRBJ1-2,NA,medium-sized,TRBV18,CASSPPTESYGYTF,TGTGCCAGCTCACCACCTACGGAAAGCTATGGCTACACCTTC
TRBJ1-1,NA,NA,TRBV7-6,CASSLAFGANTEAFF,TGTGCCAGCAGCTTAGCTTTCGGCGCGAACACTGAAGCTTTCTTT
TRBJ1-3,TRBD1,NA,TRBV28,CASQKSGTGGNTIYF,TGTGCCAGCCAAAAATCCGGGACAGGGGGAAACACCATATATTTT
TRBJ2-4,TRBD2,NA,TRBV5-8,CASYPSGGASGLYF,TGTGCCAGCTACCCTAGCGGGGGCGCCTCTGGCTTGTACTTC
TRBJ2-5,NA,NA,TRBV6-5,CASSYSGGRGDETQYF,TGTGCCAGCAGTTACTCGGGCGGTCGGGGCGATGAGACCCAGTACTTC
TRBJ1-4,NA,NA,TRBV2,CASSTQNEKLFF,TGTGCCAGCAGTACTCAAAATGAAAAACTGTTTTTT
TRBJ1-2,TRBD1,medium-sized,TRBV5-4,CASSSGTGGLLYGYTF,TGTGCCAGCAGCTCCGGGACAGGGGGCCTTCTCTATGGCTACACCTTC
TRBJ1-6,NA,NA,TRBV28,CASSPREGENSPLHF,TGTGCCAGCAGTCCCAGGGAAGGGGAGAATTCACCCCTCCACTTT
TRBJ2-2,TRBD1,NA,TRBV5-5,CASSPHSGGNTGELFF,TGTGCCAGCAGCCCCCATTCAGGGGGAAACACCGGGGAGCTGTTTTTT
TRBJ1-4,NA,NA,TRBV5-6,CASSPGPSEKLFF,TGTGCCAGCAGCCCGGGCCCGAGTGAAAAACTGTTTTTT
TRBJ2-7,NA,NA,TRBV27,CASSPLGNYEQYF,TGTGCCAGCAGTCCGTTGGGGAACTACGAGCAGTACTTC
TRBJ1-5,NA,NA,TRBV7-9,CASSLAASHQPQHF,TGTGCCAGCAGCTTGGCGGCCTCTCATCAGCCCCAGCATTTT
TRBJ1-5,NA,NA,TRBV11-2,CASSQTGGGNQPQHF,TGTGCCAGCAGCCAGACAGGAGGGGGTAATCAGCCCCAGCATTTT
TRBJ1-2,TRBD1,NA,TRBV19,CASSPRDRGSSYGYTF,TGTGCCAGTAGTCCTAGGGACAGAGGGTCTTCCTATGGCTACACCTTC